The entry below gives a single TCR beta chain sequence along with its context. Its antigen is undetermined. These data are taken from a study of immune cell composition in non-small cell lung cancer. Study at large: Tumours were mainly lung adenocarcinoma or squamous cell carcinoma.

Trimming pared 3 bases from V and 5 bases from J, leaving 9 bases between. CDR1 is KGHSH and CDR2 is LQKENI in the germline V gene. The CDR3 consists of 13 residues. Measured with immunoSEQ multiplex PCR; TCRdb has only the in-frame clones, and not every one. The sample consists of thousands of clones, around 81% of them appearing once. The study, taken as a whole, reports: Tumour-associated clones >0.5% occurred in approximately 34% of adenocarcinomas, approximately 74% of squamous. Smoking pack-years did not significantly correlate with tumour TCR-beta clonality.

DNA was extracted from unsorted cell suspensions stored frozen. This sequence was found in a human donor with non-small cell lung cancer. Sequenced: lung tumor tissue. V usage is TRBV18 and J usage is TRBJ2-3, with D possibly being TRBD1 (5 bases). CDR3 sequence reads: CASSPQGRDTQYF. CDR3 nucleotide sequence: TGTGCCAGCTCACCGCAGGGCAGAGATACGCAGTATTTT.